These 7 T cell receptor beta chains share one sample of origin, sequenced in a study of blood T cell repertoires in COVID-19. Sequencing was performed with immunoSEQ multiplex PCR; in TCRdb, only in-frame clones are kept and a portion is missing. The sample shows just over 15,000 clones, roughly 80% of them seen only once. The sequencing input was peripheral blood. These receptors came from a human donor in a cohort sampled during active COVID-19.

This clone was counted between two and nine times. V gene TRBV23-1 combines with J gene TRBJ2-1; D is perhaps TRBD2 (6 bases). TRBV23-1 is annotated as an ORF whose role is uncertain. Trimming left V 9 bases short and J 4 bases short, with 7 bases between. The CDR3 runs to 11 residues. In nucleotides, the CDR3 is TGCGCCAGGGGACTTTACAATGAGCAGTTCTTC. It yields the protein CARGLYNEQFF.

The chain couples TRBV5-4 to TRBJ2-3, with D possibly matching TRBD1 (8 bases). Looked up from germline, CDR1 is SGHNT and CDR2 is YYREEE (reference sequence). The V end lost 0 bases, the J end lost 5 bases, and 13 bases lay between the germline ends. The CDR3 runs to 15 residues. CDR3 nucleotide sequence: TGTGCCAGCAGCTTGGGGACAGGGAGGGTAGATACGCAGTATTTT. This translates into CASSLGTGRVDTQYF.

The chain joins TRBV6-1 to TRBJ1-2, with a possible D match to TRBD1 (5 bases). The germline V and J ends were trimmed by 3 bases and 0 bases, with 5 bases remaining between them. CDR1 and CDR2 from the germline V gene are MNHNS and SASEGT. The CDR3 has 13 amino acids. CDR3: CASSETANYGYTF. For the CDR3, the DNA is TGTGCCAGCAGTGAGACAGCTAACTATGGCTACACCTTC.

V gene TRBV13 combines with J gene TRBJ1-2, with a tentative D call TRBD1 (5 bases). The ends were cut back, 2 bases at V and 4 bases at J, with 5 bases in the middle. This CDR3 has 12 amino acids. CDR1 is PRHDT and CDR2 is FYEKMQ in the germline V gene (reference sequence). The CDR3 DNA follows: TGTGCCAGCAGCTTAACAGGCTATGGCTACACCTTC. Its protein is CASSLTGYGYTF.

The DNA of the CDR3 is TGTGCCAGCAGTTTGACAGGGGAGGTCGGGTACGAGCAGTACTTC. Amino acids: CASSLTGEVGYEQYF. This rearrangement joins TRBV27 to TRBJ2-7; TRBD1 matches at 8 bases. Germline V gene lookup returns CDR1 MNHEY and CDR2 SMNVEV (reference sequence). The CDR3 length is 15 residues. The junction had 8 bases not matched to a gene; V was cut back by 3 bases and J by 4 bases.

This chain connects TRBV28 to TRBJ2-4; D may be TRBD1 (6 bases). The germline V and J ends were trimmed by 2 bases and 5 bases, with 10 bases remaining between them. CDR1 MDHEN and CDR2 SYDVKM come from the germline V gene. The CDR3 length is 14 residues. CDR3 bases: TGTGCCAGCAGTTTACCAGGGGACGAAAACATTCAGTACTTC. Protein product: CASSLPGDENIQYF.

The chain joins TRBV7-9 to TRBJ1-1; D gene ambiguous. The V gene's germline CDR1 is SEHNR and CDR2 FQNEAQ (reference sequence). The CDR3 is 13 residues long. The V end was cut by 5 bases, the J end by 5 bases, with 12 bases between. The CDR3 sequence: CASSPGASTEAFF. The CDR3, as DNA: TGTGCCAGCAGCCCGGGAGCTAGTACTGAAGCTTTCTTT.